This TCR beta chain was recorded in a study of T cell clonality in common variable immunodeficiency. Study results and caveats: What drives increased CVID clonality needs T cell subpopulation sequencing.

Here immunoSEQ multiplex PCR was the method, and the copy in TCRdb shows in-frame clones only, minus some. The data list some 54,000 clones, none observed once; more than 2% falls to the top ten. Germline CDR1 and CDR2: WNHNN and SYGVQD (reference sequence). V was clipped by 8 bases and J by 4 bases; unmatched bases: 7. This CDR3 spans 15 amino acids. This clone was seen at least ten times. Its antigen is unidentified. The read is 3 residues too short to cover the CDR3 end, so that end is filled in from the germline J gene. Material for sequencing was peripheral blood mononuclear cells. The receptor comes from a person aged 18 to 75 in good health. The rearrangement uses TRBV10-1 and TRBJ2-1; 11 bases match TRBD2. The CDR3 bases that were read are TGCGCCAGCGGAGAACTAGCGGGGGAATACAATGAG. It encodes CASGELAGEYNE. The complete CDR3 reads CASGELAGEYNEQFF.